The clone carrying this TCR beta chain was seen once. Germline V lookup: CDR1 LNHNV, CDR2 YYDKDF (reference sequence). Trimming took 3 bases from V and 3 from J; bases not matched to a gene: 5. The CDR3 loop spans 16 amino acids. Only in-frame clones appear in the TCRdb table, and some are missing; sequencing was by immunoSEQ multiplex PCR. Altogether about 310,000 clones are present, around nine tenths being singletons, with the ten largest covering around 1.2%. This specimen belongs to a study of blood T cell repertoires in COVID-19. Study in general: Acute and convalescent COVID-19 specimens originated in the United States, Italy and Spain.

This TCR came from a man aged 70 or older with acute or convalescent COVID-19. The genes are TRBV15 and TRBJ1-5; 10 positions match TRBD1. Sequenced material: peripheral blood. CDR3 bases: TGTGCCACCAGCAGCTTGGGACAGGGGTCCAATCAGCCCCAGCATTTT. It codes for CATSSLGQGSNQPQHF.